The 20 T cell receptor beta chains below were found in one sample sequenced in a study of radiation and T cells in renal cell carcinoma. Sequencing used immunoSEQ multiplex PCR; TCRdb keeps in-frame clones, though not all of them. The data show fewer than 80,000 clones, over 65% seen once. As to time point: blood 4 weeks post-SBRT, at nephrectomy. Treatment defined: 15 Gy SBRT to primary tumor, nephrectomy 4 weeks later. This sample comprised blood, obtained from a patient whose treatment included radiotherapy and nephrectomy. The receptors stem from a woman aged 55-75 years with renal cell carcinoma.

The CDR3 sequence is CASRKSTGNTIYF. The CDR3 bases are TGTGCCAGCAGAAAATCGACTGGAAACACCATATATTTT. J is TRBJ1-3 and V is TRBV28; no clear D gene. The CDR3 runs to 13 residues. Germline V gene data show CDR1 as MDHEN and CDR2 as SYDVKM. Trimming removed 6 bases from V and 2 bases from J, with 8 bases in between. Combining the CDR3 with reference TRBV28 and TRBJ1-3 gives the whole variable domain DVKVTQSSRYLVKRTGEKVFLECVQDMDHENMFWYRQDPGLGLRLIYFSYDVKMKEKGDIPEGYSVSREKKERFSLILESASTNQTSMYLCASRKSTGNTIYFGEGSWLTVV.

This chain connects TRBV10-3 to TRBJ1-3; a weak D match, TRBD1 (5 bases). The length of the CDR3 is 17 residues. The V end was cut by 5 bases, the J end by 5 bases, with 22 bases between. CDR1 is ENHRY, CDR2 SYGVKD, per germline. For the CDR3, the DNA is TGTGCCATCAGTCCATGGGCAAATAGGGGCGAGCGAAACACCATATATTTT. It encodes CAISPWANRGERNTIYF.

This chain connects TRBV19 to TRBJ1-5, with D hard to call. Germline V CDR1 and CDR2: LNHDA, SQIVND (reference sequence). V was cut by 7 bases and J by 6 bases, with 16 bases left in between. The CDR3 contains 14 residues. The CDR3 reads CASTDMAGGQPQHF. The CDR3, as DNA: TGTGCCAGTACCGACATGGCAGGCGGTCAGCCCCAGCATTTT.

The chain carries TRBV5-1 and TRBJ2-7; possible D gene TRBD1, 6 bases. Trimming took 4 bases from V and 3 from J, leaving 11 bases between them. The CDR3 has 13 residues. CDR1 and CDR2 (germline): SGHRS, YFSETQ. The CDR3: CASSLQGIYEQYF. The CDR3 bases are TGCGCCAGCAGCCTACAGGGAATCTACGAGCAGTACTTC.

With regard to this clone: At one end the junction does not follow the germline gene, possibly because of a read error. V is TRBV6-1 and J is TRBJ1-2; D gene uncertain. The CDR3 covers 11 residues. Germline V lookup: CDR1 MNHNS, CDR2 SASEGT. The CDR3 protein is CASSEGLGYTF. The DNA of the CDR3 is TGTGCCAGCAGCGAAGGTCTAGGCTACACCTTC.

This clone was counted a few times. The genes are TRBV18 and TRBJ1-1; D not certain. CDR1 is KGHSH, CDR2 LQKENI, per germline. The CDR3 runs to 14 residues. The V end was cut by 3 bases, the J end by 0 bases, with 8 bases between. CDR3 nucleotide sequence: TGTGCCAGCTCACCGCTCGATATGAACACTGAAGCTTTCTTT. Encoded protein: CASSPLDMNTEAFF.

The chain carries TRBV19 and TRBJ2-1; TRBD1 is a possible D gene (6 bases). This CDR3 has 15 amino acids. Germline CDR1 is LNHDA and CDR2 is SQIVND (reference sequence). Trimming removed 5 bases at V and 4 bases at J, with 15 bases between. The chain's CDR3 is CASSPSDSIYNEQFF. In DNA, the CDR3 is TGTGCCAGTAGTCCCTCGGACAGTATTTACAATGAGCAGTTCTTC.

This chain connects TRBV28 to TRBJ1-1; the D is unclear. V gave up 3 bases and J gave up 0 bases, with 11 bases separating them. The CDR3 consists of 15 residues. CDR1 and CDR2 from the germline V gene are MDHEN and SYDVKM. CDR3 DNA: TGTGCCAGCAGTTTGTCTCGCGCAGTGAACACTGAAGCTTTCTTT. This codes for CASSLSRAVNTEAFF.

This chain joins TRBV6-1 and TRBJ2-4; D ambiguous. The germline V gene encodes CDR1 MNHNS and CDR2 SASEGT. The CDR3 loop spans 14 amino acids. The V end lost 2 bases, the J end lost 2 bases, and 7 bases lay between the germline ends. The CDR3 here is CASSEQVTKNIQYF. For the CDR3, the DNA is TGTGCCAGCAGTGAACAGGTCACCAAAAACATTCAGTACTTC.

This chain connects TRBV5-8 to TRBJ1-5; D is uncertain. Germline lookup yields CDR1 SGHTS and CDR2 YDEGEE. This CDR3 is built from 15 residues. V lost 3 bases and J lost 1, with 11 bases in between. The CDR3 is CASSSLRKSNQPQHF. The DNA for the CDR3 is TGTGCCAGCAGCTCATTAAGGAAGAGCAATCAGCCCCAGCATTTT. Combining the CDR3 with reference TRBV5-8 and TRBJ1-5 gives the whole variable domain EAGVTQSPTHLIKTRGQQATLRCSPISGHTSVYWYQQALGLGLQFLLWYDEGEERNRGNFPPRFSGRQFPNYSSELNVNALELEDSALYLCASSSLRKSNQPQHFGDGTRLSIL.

The V and J genes are TRBV7-9 and TRBJ2-7; 7 nucleotides agree with TRBD2. Germline CDR1 SEHNR, CDR2 FQNEAQ (reference sequence). The trim removed 3 bases at V and 0 bases at J, leaving 5 bases unmatched. The CDR3 consists of 15 residues. The CDR3 DNA is TGTGCCAGCAGCTTGGGCGGCGGGAGCTCCTACGAGCAGTACTTC. It yields the protein CASSLGGGSSYEQYF.

This chain's CDR3 is CASSPGQGLAYEQYF. In nucleotides, the CDR3 is TGCGCCAGCAGCCCCGGACAGGGGCTCGCCTACGAGCAGTACTTC. J is TRBJ2-7 and V is TRBV5-1, with 9 bases matching TRBD1. Germline V gives CDR1 SGHRS, CDR2 YFSETQ. V lost 4 bases to trimming and J lost 2 bases; unmatched junction nucleotides: 7. There are 15 residues in the CDR3. The complete variable domain, with remaining parts taken from reference TRBV5-1 and TRBJ2-7, reads KAGVTQTPRYLIKTRGQQVTLSCSPISGHRSVSWYQQTPGQGLQFLFEYFSETQRNKGNFPGRFSGRQFSNSRSEMNVSTLELGDSALYLCASSPGQGLAYEQYFGPGTRLTVT.

The chain combines TRBV10-2 with TRBJ2-7, with TRBD1 identical over 9 bases. V was clipped by 4 bases and J by 5 bases; unmatched bases: 3. The length of the CDR3 is 13 residues. In germline, CDR1 is WSHSY, CDR2 SAAADI. The CDR3: CASSGGTGNEQYF. The CDR3, as DNA: TGCGCCAGCAGTGGCGGGACAGGGAACGAGCAGTACTTC.

This chain links TRBV5-4 with TRBJ2-2; 13 positions agree with TRBD2. Per germline, CDR1 SGHNT and CDR2 YYREEE (reference sequence). The CDR3 covers 15 residues. V dropped 4 bases and J dropped 5; count of bases not matched to a gene: 2. The CDR3 DNA reads TGTGCCAGCAGCCAGGGACTAGCGGGAACCGGGGAGCTGTTTTTT. As protein: CASSQGLAGTGELFF. The entire variable domain, with the rest obtained from reference TRBV5-4 and TRBJ2-2, is as follows: ETGVTQSPTHLIKTRGQQVTLRCSSQSGHNTVSWYQQALGQGPQFIFQYYREEENGRGNFPPRFSGLQFPNYSSELNVNALELDDSALYLCASSQGLAGTGELFFGEGSRLTVL.

The chain carries TRBV13 and TRBJ2-7; D not certain. V gave up 4 bases and J gave up 2 bases, with 21 bases separating them. Per the germline V gene, CDR1 is PRHDT and CDR2 is FYEKMQ (reference sequence). This CDR3 comprises 17 residues. The CDR3 DNA is TGTGCCAGCAGCTCGTTTGACCGTTCGACTCCAGCCTACGAGCAGTACTTC. It encodes CASSSFDRSTPAYEQYF. The variable domain in full, completed from reference TRBV13 and TRBJ2-7, reads AAGVIQSPRHLIKEKRETATLKCYPIPRHDTVYWYQQGPGQDPQFLISFYEKMQSDKGSIPDRFSAQQFSDYHSELNMSSLELGDSALYFCASSSFDRSTPAYEQYFGPGTRLTVT.

The chain links TRBV9 to TRBJ1-5; no definite D call. The germline V gene encodes CDR1 SGDLS and CDR2 YYNGEE. Trimming cost V 3 bases and J 7 bases, with 11 bases left between them. There are 13 residues in the CDR3. In DNA form, the CDR3 reads TGTGCCAGCAGCGAAGATGCGAGACAGCCCCAGCATTTT. Translating it yields CASSEDARQPQHF.

The chain is built from TRBV27 and TRBJ1-3; perhaps TRBD1 as D (5 bases). V dropped 3 bases and J dropped 2 bases, with 11 bases sitting between them. Germline CDR1 is MNHEY and CDR2 is SMNVEV (reference sequence). CDR3 length: 15 amino acids. CDR3 in amino acids: CASSFRQGTGNTIYF. The CDR3 DNA reads TGTGCCAGCAGTTTCCGGCAGGGCACTGGAAACACCATATATTTT.

The sample holds one count of this clone. The chain has TRBV7-3 and TRBJ1-1; the D is unclear. The V gene's germline CDR1 is SGHTA and CDR2 FQGTGA. Trimming cost V 2 bases and J 1 base, with 5 bases left between them. The CDR3 totals 13 residues. This CDR3 reads CASSLPGNTEAFF. The CDR3 nucleotides read TGTGCCAGCAGCTTACCAGGGAACACTGAAGCTTTCTTT.

The chain has TRBV27 and TRBJ2-7; the D is unclear. V lost 4 bases and J lost 1, with 5 bases in between. Germline-derived CDR1 and CDR2 are MNHEY and SMNVEV (reference sequence). The CDR3 loop spans 12 amino acids. The chain's CDR3 is CASSSPSYEQYF. In DNA form, the CDR3 reads TGTGCCAGCAGTTCCCCTTCCTACGAGCAGTACTTC.

The chain carries TRBV5-5 and TRBJ1-2; the match to TRBD1 covers 10 bases. Germline CDR1 SGHKS, CDR2 YYEKEE (reference sequence). This CDR3 region has 16 residues. The V and J ends lost 4 bases and 5 bases, in that order; junction bases with no gene match: 11. CDR3 loop: CASSLTDRGFGYGYTF. As DNA, the CDR3 is TGTGCCAGCAGCCTTACGGACAGGGGGTTCGGGTATGGCTACACCTTC. The full variable domain, completed using reference TRBV5-5 and TRBJ1-2, is DAGVTQSPTHLIKTRGQQVTLRCSPISGHKSVSWYQQVLGQGPQFIFQYYEKEERGRGNFPDRFSARQFPNYSSELNVNALLLGDSALYLCASSLTDRGFGYGYTFGSGTRLTVV.